These T cell receptor beta chains were read from a single sample in a study of shared T cell receptors in the human thymus. Only in-frame clones appear in the TCRdb table, and some are missing; sequencing was by immunoSEQ multiplex PCR. Of under 850,000 clones listed, roughly 90% are singletons. These data also formed part of another study, on human thymus T cells.

Specimen: thymocytes. The receptors derive from a boy in the first two years of life with a congenital heart defect. The CDR3 runs from the conserved cysteine through the conserved F or W. Each record gives: V gene, clone size, D gene, J gene, CDR3 DNA, CDR3 protein. A D gene is named only where the DNA matches it firmly. Clone size is given for some rows only: seen once, a few or many times, or a class if the clone is expanded.

>TRBV6-1|NA|NA|TRBJ1-3
TGTGCCAGCCTTCAGGACAGCTACTCTGGAAACACCATATATTTT
CASLQDSYSGNTIYF
>TRBV27|NA|TRBD2|TRBJ2-7
TGTGCCAGCAGTTACTTTAGCGGGAGGAGGAACGAGCAGTACTTC
CASSYFSGRRNEQYF
>TRBV14|once|TRBD1|TRBJ1-1
TGTGCCAGCAGCCCTCTGGACAGGAGGGCCCGGAACACTGAAGCTTTCTTT
CASSPLDRRARNTEAFF
>TRBV11-2|NA|TRBD2|TRBJ2-1
TGTGCCAGCAGCTTAGGACAGGGGCTAGCGGGAGGGCTTGGTTATGAGCAGTTCTTC
CASSLGQGLAGGLGYEQFF
>TRBV11-2|NA|NA|TRBJ1-1
TGTGCCAGCAGCTTAGAGGCAGGGAAGATCACTGAAGCTTTCTTT
CASSLEAGKITEAFF
>TRBV4-1|NA|NA|TRBJ2-7
TGCGCCAGCAGCCACGGACAGTTCATAGGGCAGGGCTACGAGCAGTACTTC
CASSHGQFIGQGYEQYF
>TRBV27|NA|TRBD2|TRBJ2-2
TGTGCCAGCAGTTTAGGGCCATTAAGAGGGCGGGAGGGGGCCGGGGAGCTGTTTTTT
CASSLGPLRGREGAGELFF
>TRBV7-3|few|NA|TRBJ1-5
TGTGCCAGCAGCCCCCCCGGAGGGGATAGCAATCAGCCCCAGCATTTT
CASSPPGGDSNQPQHF
>TRBV5-6|NA|NA|TRBJ1-3
TGTGCCAGCAGCCCTGGGGCGGGGACTGGAAACACCATATATTTT
CASSPGAGTGNTIYF
>TRBV7-9|NA|NA|TRBJ1-1
TGTGCCAGCAGCTTACGACACTTTGACAGGAACACTGAAGCTTTCTTT
CASSLRHFDRNTEAFF
>TRBV4-1|NA|NA|TRBJ2-5
TGCGCCAGCAGCTCGCGTGGGACACCCCGGGAGGAGCAGTACTTC
CASSSRGTPREEQYF
>TRBV27|NA|TRBD1|TRBJ1-2
TGTGCCACCAGGGGGGCCCACACTAACTATGGCTACACCTTC
CATRGAHTNYGYTF
>TRBV7-9|once|NA|TRBJ2-2
TGTGCCCGAGATATCCCAAGTGGGAGCGGGCGGAACACCGGGGAGCTGTTTTTT
CARDIPSGSGRNTGELFF
>TRBV19|NA|NA|TRBJ2-4
TGTGCCAGTAGTATCGACAGGCCCAAAAACATTCAGTACTTC
CASSIDRPKNIQYF
>TRBV25-1|NA|TRBD2|TRBJ2-7
TGTGCCAGCAGTTCCGGGACTAGGGACGAGCAGTACTTC
CASSSGTRDEQYF
>TRBV5-1|NA|NA|TRBJ2-2
TGCGCCAGCTCGGACAGCGCGAACACCGGGGAGCTGTTTTTT
CASSDSANTGELFF
>TRBV5-6|NA|TRBD2|TRBJ2-3
TGTGCCAGCAGCCCGGACGAGCGGGAGGGGGCAGATACGCAGTATTTT
CASSPDEREGADTQYF
>TRBV5-4|NA|NA|TRBJ2-2
TGTGCCAGCAGCTTGGCTCAACAGGGTTTCACCGAATCCGAGCTGTTTTTT
CASSLAQQGFTESELFF
>TRBV6-1|NA|TRBD1|TRBJ2-5
TGTGCCAGCAGAGGACAGGGGAGGGAGACCCAGTACTTC
CASRGQGRETQYF